The TCR beta chain under discussion was sequenced for a study of T cells in Graves' hyperthyroidism and ophthalmopathy. As for the study in general: Pretreatment peripheral blood was obtained at initial diagnosis.

The CDR3 contains 15 residues. Germline V lookup: CDR1 KGHSH, CDR2 LQKENI. V was trimmed by 3 bases and J by 0 bases, leaving 11 bases between them. Amplification yielded TCR beta CDR3 regions, with RNA transcripts as the source. The study used the HTBI primer set for a first-round RT-PCR of the TCR CDR3. One entry per CDR3 protein results from TCRdb running MiXCR on the multiplex PCR reads. Of 300,000 to 400,000 distinct CDR3 sequences detected, roughly an eighth appear once; the ten largest clones hold 9.2%. Pregnant or lactating patients were excluded, as were those with uncontrolled infection or other autoimmune disease.

The receptor was derived from a woman aged 18-29 years with Graves' hyperthyroidism. The sample was blood. This chain connects TRBV18 to TRBJ1-2; D is perhaps TRBD1 (5 bases). CDR3 sequence (DNA): TGTGCCAGCTCACCCGACAGAGCAGCTAACTATGGCTACACCTTC. This translates into CASSPDRAANYGYTF. The full variable domain, in which reference TRBV18 and TRBJ1-2 provide the parts outside the CDR3, is NAGVMQNPRHLVRRRGQEARLRCSPMKGHSHVYWYRQLPEEGLKFMVYLQKENIIDESGMPKERFSAEFPKEGPSILRIQQVVRGDSAAYFCASSPDRAANYGYTFGSGTRLTVV.